This T cell receptor (beta chain) was captured by sequencing in a study of cytomegalovirus exposure and HLA in healthy donors. Study context: It was reported in a later analysis that the 100 to 150 validation repertoires used the same platform as the approximately 670 first-cohort repertoires.

Comment on this clone: Its antigen remains unidentified.

The CDR3 loop spans 15 amino acids. V gave up 7 bases and J gave up 2 bases, with 20 bases separating them. CDR1 and CDR2 (germline): SQVTM, ANQGSEA. It was the roughly 130-subject validation cohort, separate from the roughly 700-subject first cohort, to which the donors belonged. Sequenced by immunoSEQ multiplex PCR; TCRdb stores in-frame clones only, minus some. The sample holds approximately 160,000 clones, about 95% seen once. Findings and limits, study-wide: A classifier reportedly called cytomegalovirus status with high sensitivity and specificity. Over 150 TCR beta chains were listed as cytomegalovirus-associated.

The sequenced sample was PBMCs. The source is a woman aged 18 to 35 in good health and CMV-seronegative. The chain has TRBV29-1 and TRBJ1-1, with a tentative D call TRBD1 (6 bases). As DNA, the CDR3 is TGCAGCGCCCTGGACGGCCTTGGGGGCAACACTGAAGCTTTCTTT. Its translation is CSALDGLGGNTEAFF.